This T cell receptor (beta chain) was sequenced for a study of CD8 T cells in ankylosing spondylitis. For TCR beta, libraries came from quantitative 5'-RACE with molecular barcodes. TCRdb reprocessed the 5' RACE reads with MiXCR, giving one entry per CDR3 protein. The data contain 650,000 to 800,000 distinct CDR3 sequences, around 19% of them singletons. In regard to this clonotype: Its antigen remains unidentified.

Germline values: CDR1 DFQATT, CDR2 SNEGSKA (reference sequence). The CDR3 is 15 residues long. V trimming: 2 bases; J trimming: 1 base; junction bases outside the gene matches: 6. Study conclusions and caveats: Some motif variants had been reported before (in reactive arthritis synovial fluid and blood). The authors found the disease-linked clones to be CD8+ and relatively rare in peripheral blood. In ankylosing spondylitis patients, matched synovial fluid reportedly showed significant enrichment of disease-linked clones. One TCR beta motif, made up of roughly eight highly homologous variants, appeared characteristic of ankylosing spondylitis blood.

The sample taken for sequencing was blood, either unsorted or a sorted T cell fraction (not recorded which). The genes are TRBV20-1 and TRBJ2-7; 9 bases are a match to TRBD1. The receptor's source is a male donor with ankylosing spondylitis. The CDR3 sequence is CSARSFGQGSYEQYF. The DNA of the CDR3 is TGCAGTGCTAGATCTTTTGGACAGGGGTCCTACGAGCAGTACTTC.